The 20 T cell receptor beta chains below were found in one sample sequenced in a study of T cell responses to AZD1222 COVID-19 vaccine. Sequencing was performed with immunoSEQ multiplex PCR; in TCRdb, only in-frame clones are kept and a portion is missing. The repertoire has over 45,000 clones, 89% of them found once; the top ten carry approximately 14%. Here the sequenced sample was peripheral blood, taken 28 days after the second AZD1222 dose. The receptors originated from an adult who received the AZD1222 COVID-19 vaccine.

The chain recombines TRBV4-3 with TRBJ2-2; tentative D call: TRBD2 (6 bases). Per germline, CDR1 LGHNA and CDR2 YSLEER. The CDR3 runs to 18 residues. Trimming shortened V by 3 bases and J by 2 bases, and 19 bases separated the two germline ends. The DNA of the CDR3 is TGCGCCAGCAGCCAGGAAGCCCCGGGAGCCGTCAACACCGGGGAGCTGTTTTTT. Amino acids: CASSQEAPGAVNTGELFF.

This chain uses TRBV5-6 with TRBJ1-3; perhaps TRBD1 as D (6 bases). The CDR3 is 14 residues long. V was pared by 1 base and J by 4 bases, with 9 bases between. Per the germline V gene, CDR1 is SGHDT and CDR2 is YYEEEE. The CDR3 sequence is CASSLQGMGNTIYF. CDR3 DNA: TGTGCCAGCAGCTTGCAGGGGATGGGAAACACCATATATTTT.

This clone has a handful of counts. The chain is built from TRBV11-3 and TRBJ1-2; possibly TRBD1 for D (5 bases). The CDR3 contains 13 residues. Germline loops: CDR1 SGHNT, CDR2 YENEEA. V was clipped by 3 bases and J by 6 bases, with 11 bases between them. CDR3 DNA sequence: TGTGCCAGCAGCTTGTGGGAAGGGGATGGCTACACCTTC. Protein sequence: CASSLWEGDGYTF.

The chain joins TRBV20-1 to TRBJ2-1; 7 bases are a match to TRBD1. Trimming removed 3 bases from V and 6 bases from J; junction bases left unmatched: 2. The CDR3 runs 12 residues. Germline-derived CDR1 and CDR2 are DFQATT and SNEGSKA (reference sequence). The CDR3 sequence is CSASGQANEQFF. The DNA of the CDR3 is TGCAGTGCTAGTGGACAGGCCAATGAGCAGTTCTTC.

In this sample, this clone turned up a few times. The rearrangement uses TRBV2 and TRBJ2-4, with D perhaps assigned TRBD1 or TRBD2 (5 bases each). The CDR3 consists of 18 residues. V gave up 2 bases and J gave up 0 bases, with 17 bases separating them. Germline V gene lookup returns CDR1 SNHLY and CDR2 FYNNEI. CDR3 loop: CASSETGPGFLAKNIQYF. For the CDR3, the DNA is TGTGCCAGCAGTGAAACGGGGCCAGGGTTTTTAGCCAAAAACATTCAGTACTTC.

In nucleotides, the CDR3 is TGCGCCAGCAGCTTGGCCCTCGGAGGTATGAACACTGAAGCTTTCTTT. Its protein product is CASSLALGGMNTEAFF. The chain combines TRBV5-1 with TRBJ1-1; D gene uncertain. The CDR3 totals 16 residues. Germline CDR1 SGHRS, CDR2 YFSETQ. V dropped 0 bases and J dropped 0 bases, with 12 bases sitting between them.

CDR3 protein: CASTLQGASTDTQYF. The CDR3 DNA is TGTGCCAGCACCTTACAGGGGGCAAGCACAGATACGCAGTATTTT. V usage is TRBV6-5 and J usage is TRBJ2-3; 9 bases match TRBD1. The CDR3 totals 15 residues. V dropped 7 bases and J dropped 0; count of bases not matched to a gene: 5. CDR1 and CDR2 from the germline V gene are MNHEY and SVGAGI.

The V call is TRBV19, the J call TRBJ1-5, with D maybe TRBD1 (5 bases). This CDR3 is 15 amino acids long. The germline V gene encodes CDR1 LNHDA and CDR2 SQIVND (reference sequence). V was shortened by 6 bases and J by 8 bases, with 20 bases between the two germline ends. This CDR3 is CASSDSGTPVKPQHF. CDR3 DNA: TGTGCCAGTAGCGATTCTGGGACCCCCGTGAAGCCCCAGCATTTT.

The gene calls are TRBV11-3 and TRBJ2-1; either TRBD1 or TRBD2 may supply D (6 bases each). V lost 0 bases and J lost 6, with 15 bases in between. Per germline, CDR1 SGHNT and CDR2 YENEEA. This CDR3 spans 16 amino acids. DNA of the CDR3: TGTGCCAGCAGCTTAGAAGTGGGCGGGACAACCAATGAGCAGTTCTTC. This sequence encodes CASSLEVGGTTNEQFF.

The chain links TRBV3-1 (or the pseudogene TRBV3-2) to TRBJ2-1; 8 bases are shared with TRBD2. V shed 0 bases, J shed 4 bases, and the junction held 5 bases outside the gene matches. Germline CDR1 and CDR2: LGHDT and YNNKEL (reference sequence). This CDR3 is 16 amino acids long. The CDR3 loop is CASSQDIAGLYNEQFF. In DNA form, the CDR3 reads TGTGCCAGCAGCCAAGACATAGCGGGGTTGTACAATGAGCAGTTCTTC.

The chain combines TRBV4-1 with TRBJ2-3; TRBD2 matches at 14 bases. This CDR3 has 17 residues. Germline CDR1 MGHRA, CDR2 YSYEKL. Trimming cost V 1 base and J 3 bases; bases outside gene matches: 3. The CDR3 DNA follows: TGCGCCAGCAGCCAAGTGGGACTAGCGGGAGATACAGATACGCAGTATTTT. Encoded protein: CASSQVGLAGDTDTQYF.

This chain links TRBV5-5 with TRBJ2-7; a weak D match, TRBD2 (5 bases). CDR1 and CDR2 from the germline V gene are SGHKS and YYEKEE (reference sequence). V gave up 0 bases and J gave up 3 bases, with 13 bases separating them. The CDR3 consists of 15 residues. This CDR3 reads CASSLVIASNYEQYF. CDR3 coding DNA: TGTGCCAGCAGCTTGGTCATTGCTAGCAACTACGAGCAGTACTTC. Full variable domain (remainder filled in from reference TRBV5-5 and TRBJ2-7): DAGVTQSPTHLIKTRGQQVTLRCSPISGHKSVSWYQQVLGQGPQFIFQYYEKEERGRGNFPDRFSARQFPNYSSELNVNALLLGDSALYLCASSLVIASNYEQYFGPGTRLTVT.

There are a few counts of this clone. The CDR3 DNA sequence: TGTGCCAGCAGCTTGTCTAGCGGGTCCTTCTCCTACGAGCAGTACTTC. Its protein is CASSLSSGSFSYEQYF. V gene TRBV5-8 combines with J gene TRBJ2-7, with 8 bases fitting TRBD2. The CDR3 covers 16 residues. Germline V CDR1 and CDR2: SGHTS, YDEGEE. J was trimmed by 0 bases and V by 1 base; bases with no gene match: 6.

The chain recombines TRBV9 with TRBJ2-7, with 7 nucleotides matching TRBD2. Losses at the gene ends were 2 bases for V and 0 bases for J; bases not matched to a gene: 2. The CDR3 contains 14 residues. Per the germline V gene, CDR1 is SGDLS and CDR2 is YYNGEE. This CDR3 is CASSVSGYSYEQYF. Here the CDR3 DNA reads TGTGCCAGCAGCGTTAGCGGGTACTCCTACGAGCAGTACTTC.

The chain is built from TRBV6-2 or TRBV6-3 and TRBJ2-3; 10 bases map to TRBD2. Germline CDR1 MNHEY, CDR2 SVGEGT. V gave up 4 bases and J gave up 1 base; unmatched junction bases: 5. The CDR3 is 16 amino acids. The CDR3: CASSSVTSGRTDTQYF. The DNA for the CDR3 is TGTGCCAGCAGTTCGGTGACTAGCGGGCGCACAGATACGCAGTATTTT.

The chain uses TRBV9 and TRBJ1-2, with D possibly being TRBD1 (5 bases). This CDR3 is built from 11 residues. Trimming removed 3 bases at V and 8 bases at J, with 8 bases between. CDR1 and CDR2 from the germline V gene are SGDLS and YYNGEE. CDR3 residues: CASSGRDGYTF. CDR3 bases: TGTGCCAGCAGCGGCAGGGACGGCTACACCTTC.

The rearrangement uses TRBV5-4 and TRBJ1-3; D not certain. The CDR3 is made up of 14 amino acids. Trimming removed 5 bases at V and 0 bases at J, with 9 bases between. Germline assignment: CDR1 SGHNT and CDR2 YYREEE (reference sequence). The CDR3 loop is CASSSGFSGNTIYF. The DNA for the CDR3 is TGTGCCAGCAGTTCAGGATTCTCTGGAAACACCATATATTTT.

The chain couples TRBV24-1 to TRBJ2-7, with D possibly matching TRBD2 (5 bases). The germline gives CDR1 KGHDR, CDR2 SFDVKD. V dropped 3 bases and J dropped 9 bases, with 14 bases sitting between them. The CDR3 loop spans 13 amino acids. CDR3 coding DNA: TGTGCCACCAGTGATCCCTCCCTACTAGGGCAGTACTTC. Its protein product is CATSDPSLLGQYF.

Turning to this clone: Other DNA variants within this sample encode the same CDR3. The rearrangement links TRBV7-2 to TRBJ2-2; no reliable D call. This CDR3 has 13 amino acids. The V gene's germline CDR1 is SGHTA and CDR2 FQGNSA. The V end lost 4 bases, the J end lost 0 bases, and 3 bases lay between the germline ends. CDR3 in DNA: TGTGCCAGCAGCTCCCCGAACACCGGGGAGCTGTTTTTT. Protein sequence: CASSSPNTGELFF.

V and J are TRBV21-1 and TRBJ2-7; the D call in the table, TRBD2, was not verified against the DNA. TRBV21-1 is a pseudogene. The CDR3 loop spans 15 amino acids. The DNA of the CDR3 is TGTGCCAGCAGCCCCTTAGCGGGAGTACTCCACGAGCAGTACTTC. As protein: CASSPLAGVLHEQYF.